This T cell receptor (beta chain) was sequenced for a study of blood T cell repertoires in COVID-19. Across the study: Some COVID-19 samples were acute and others convalescent; all came from the United States, Italy and Spain.

Germline V gene lookup returns CDR1 SGHAT and CDR2 FQDESV (reference sequence). The CDR3 contains 16 residues. Trimming took off 3 bases at V and 4 bases at J, with 16 bases between the two ends. Only in-frame clones appear in the TCRdb table, and some are missing; sequencing was by immunoSEQ multiplex PCR. This sample has 250,000 to 350,000 clones; about nine tenths occur once, and the top ten carry roughly 2%. The specimen sequenced was peripheral blood. This chain connects TRBV11-1 to TRBJ2-1; tentative D call: TRBD2 (6 bases). The receptor's source is a woman aged 45-59 years who had recovered from COVID-19. CDR3 region: CASSFPVGSGYNEQFF. CDR3 DNA: TGTGCCAGCAGCTTCCCTGTCGGGAGCGGGTACAATGAGCAGTTCTTC.